Listed here are 12 T cell receptor beta chains from one sample, sequenced in a study of blood T cells in healthy people across ages. Alongside a J-beta primer mix, a sample-barcoded 5' primer served in a second PCR lasting roughly 6 to 12 cycles. TCRdb ran MiXCR on the 5' RACE reads and lists one entry per CDR3 protein. The sample shows roughly 1,800,000 distinct CDR3 sequences, just under 50% of them seen only once. The material sequenced was blood. The origin of the receptors is a woman aged 40 to 55 in good health.

This clonotype was recorded only once. A junction end diverges from the germline sequence, so it may reflect a read error. The V and J genes are TRBV20-1 and TRBJ2-4; no clear D. Looked up from germline, CDR1 is DFQATT and CDR2 is SNEGSKA (reference sequence). The CDR3 contains 13 residues. The CDR3 region is CSSSIVAKNIQYF. CDR3 DNA sequence: TGCAGTTCTAGTATCGTAGCCAAAAACATTCAGTACTTC.

The rearrangement links TRBV6-2 or TRBV6-3 to TRBJ2-5; D assignment may be TRBD1 or TRBD2 (5 bases each). The end of the DNA fits TRBJ2-7 better, so the J call may be wrong. The V gene's germline CDR1 is MNHEY and CDR2 SVGEGT. The CDR3 totals 18 residues. The CDR3 bases are TGTGCCAGCAGTTACTCCCTGCCGACAGCCTCCGGAGGCTACGAGCAGTACTTC. Protein: CASSYSLPTASGGYEQYF.

Turning to this clonotype: A read error may account for a junction end that differs from germline. CDR3 sequence reads: CVSSLALGGLIYEQYF. In DNA form, the CDR3 reads TGTGTCAGCAGCTTAGCGCTCGGGGGACTAATCTACGAGCAGTACTTC. V and J are TRBV7-2 and TRBJ2-7; 7 bases map to TRBD2. CDR1 is SGHTA, CDR2 FQGNSA, per germline. CDR3 length: 16 amino acids.

The chain has TRBV6-2 or TRBV6-3 and TRBJ2-3, with 10 bases aligning to TRBD1. The CDR3 has 17 amino acids. V lost 6 bases to trimming and J lost 6 bases; unmatched junction nucleotides: 15. Germline V gene data show CDR1 as MNHEY and CDR2 as SVGEGT. CDR3: CASRSDRGLAFLDTQYF. The CDR3 nucleotides read TGTGCCAGCAGATCCGACAGGGGGCTCGCCTTTTTGGATACGCAGTATTTT.

The chain combines TRBV7-9 with TRBJ2-4; D is unclear. The DNA end lines up better with TRBJ2-5; the J call may be wrong. The CDR3 runs to 14 residues. CDR1 is SEHNR, CDR2 FQNEAQ, per germline (reference sequence). CDR3 loop: CASSPETFQETQYF. In nucleotides, the CDR3 is TGTGCCAGCAGCCCCGAGACCTTCCAAGAGACCCAGTACTTC.

The chain combines TRBV20-1 with TRBJ2-1; possible D gene TRBD2, 5 bases. Germline V gene sequence: CDR1 DFQATT, CDR2 SNEGSKA (reference sequence). The length of the CDR3 is 10 residues. V shed 3 bases and J shed 9 bases, with 6 bases lying between them. This CDR3 is CSASEGEQFF. CDR3 nucleotides: TGCAGTGCTAGCGAGGGTGAGCAGTTCTTC.

The chain links TRBV2 to TRBJ1-5, with D possibly TRBD1 on 6 matching bases. V lost 6 bases, J lost 4 bases, and 13 bases lay in between. Germline V CDR1 and CDR2: SNHLY, FYNNEI. The CDR3 loop spans 14 amino acids. CDR3 in amino acids: CASSDGQFNQPQHF. The CDR3 nucleotides read TGTGCCAGCAGCGATGGACAGTTTAATCAGCCCCAGCATTTT.

This chain links TRBV6-2 or TRBV6-3 with TRBJ2-3; D gene unclear. CDR1 is MNHEY and CDR2 is SVGEGT in the germline V gene. Trimming removed 2 bases from V and 2 bases from J, with 11 bases in between. This CDR3 is built from 15 residues. The CDR3 coding sequence is TGTGCCAGCAGTTACCCCGGCAGGCACACAGATACGCAGTATTTT. Amino acid sequence: CASSYPGRHTDTQYF.

The rearrangement uses TRBV6-2 or TRBV6-3 and TRBJ2-3; D is unresolved. The CDR3 is 17 residues long. V gave up 5 bases and J gave up 0 bases, with 18 bases separating them. Per germline, CDR1 MNHEY and CDR2 SVGEGT. The CDR3 DNA follows: TGTGCCAGCAGTGGCTCGCGGCAGGCCCCCAGCACAGATACGCAGTATTTT. Translation: CASSGSRQAPSTDTQYF.

Turning to this clonotype: A much more abundant neighbour one base away suggests this may be a read error. V is TRBV6-4 and J is TRBJ2-5, with 7 bases matching TRBD1. In germline, CDR1 is MRHNA, CDR2 SNTAGT. The CDR3 covers 13 residues. V was pared by 3 bases and J by 11 bases, with 9 bases of the junction left unmatched. The CDR3 sequence: CASSEGTENEQYF. CDR3 coding DNA: TGTGCCAGCAGTGAAGGGACAGAAAATGAGCAGTACTTC.

The chain employs TRBV27 and TRBJ2-6; 7 bases are a match to TRBD1. CDR3 length: 17 residues. CDR1 is MNHEY and CDR2 is SMNVEV in the germline V gene (reference sequence). V was clipped by 0 bases and J by 1 base; unmatched bases: 3. Here the CDR3 DNA reads TGTGCCAGCAGTTTATCACCGGACAGGTCTGGGGCCAACGTCCTGACTTTC. As protein: CASSLSPDRSGANVLTF.

The genes are TRBV20-1 and TRBJ2-5, with D uncertain. V lost 5 bases and J lost 3, with 19 bases in between. The CDR3 is made up of 15 amino acids. Germline values: CDR1 DFQATT, CDR2 SNEGSKA (reference sequence). The CDR3 reads CSAPRQRTPKETQYF. CDR3 nucleotides: TGCAGTGCTCCACGGCAGAGGACCCCCAAAGAGACCCAGTACTTC.